This is a list of T cell receptor beta chains from one sample in a study of cytomegalovirus exposure and HLA in healthy donors. TCRdb's copy holds only in-frame clones and misses some; the assay was immunoSEQ multiplex PCR. The sample has about 200,000 clones. Sequencing was carried out using PBMCs. These receptors originate from a boy younger than 18 in good health and CMV-seronegative. Both conserved end residues are part of each CDR3. The D gene is left open where the match is weak.

V	D	J	CDR3	DNA
TRBV4-1	NA	TRBJ2-1	CASSHTGNEQFF	TGCGCCAGCAGCCATACAGGCAATGAGCAGTTCTTC
TRBV9	TRBD1	TRBJ1-2	CASSARDREYYGYTF	TGTGCCAGCAGCGCCAGGGACAGGGAGTACTATGGCTACACCTTC
TRBV5-6	NA	TRBJ2-6	CASSFLKTGLRGANVLTF	TGTGCCAGCAGCTTCCTTAAAACAGGGCTCAGAGGGGCCAACGTCCTGACTTTC
TRBV4-3	TRBD1	TRBJ2-1	CASSQEGRGNEQFF	TGCGCCAGCAGCCAAGAGGGCAGGGGGAATGAGCAGTTCTTC
TRBV15	TRBD2	TRBJ2-1	CATSRAPGGLSNEQFF	TGTGCCACCAGCAGAGCTCCGGGGGGGCTCAGTAATGAGCAGTTCTTC
TRBV19	NA	TRBJ2-1	CASSIDFSGYNEQFF	TGTGCCAGTAGTATAGATTTCTCGGGATACAATGAGCAGTTCTTC
TRBV19	TRBD2	TRBJ2-5	CATTGGGLGETQYF	TGTGCCACTACGGGCGGGGGGTTGGGAGAGACCCAGTACTTC
TRBV7-2	NA	TRBJ2-3	CASSLVGGPLDTQYF	TGTGCCAGCAGCTTAGTCGGGGGGCCATTAGATACGCAGTATTTT
TRBV27	NA	TRBJ1-6	CASSSPGFYNSPLHF	TGTGCCAGCAGTTCTCCCGGGTTCTATAATTCACCCCTCCACTTT
TRBV5-4	TRBD1	TRBJ2-2	CASRGTANTGELFF	TGTGCCAGCAGAGGGACAGCGAACACCGGGGAGCTGTTTTTT
TRBV29-1	NA	TRBJ1-2	CSVQRGEGLHYGYTF	TGCAGCGTTCAAAGGGGGGAGGGACTCCACTATGGCTACACCTTC
TRBV5-1	TRBD1	TRBJ1-2	CASSWGTGGSYGYTF	TGCGCCAGCAGCTGGGGGACAGGGGGCAGCTATGGCTACACCTTC
TRBV7-9	NA	TRBJ1-4	CASRNEGGTNEKLFF	TGTGCCAGCAGGAACGAGGGGGGGACTAATGAAAAACTGTTTTTT
TRBV9	NA	TRBJ2-2	CASSVVPTNTGELFF	TGTGCCAGCAGCGTAGTACCTACGAACACCGGGGAGCTGTTTTTT
TRBV7-2	NA	TRBJ1-1	CASSLVSGKGAFF	TGTGCCAGCAGCTTAGTTTCGGGGAAGGGAGCTTTCTTT
TRBV27	NA	TRBJ2-7	CASSYRTSASYEQYF	TGTGCCAGCAGTTATCGGACATCCGCCTCCTACGAGCAGTACTTC
TRBV5-6	NA	TRBJ2-5	CASSLSSTEETQYF	TGTGCCAGCAGCTTGTCATCGACAGAAGAGACCCAGTACTTC
TRBV7-2	NA	TRBJ2-1	CASSVTRSSYNEQFF	TGTGCCAGCAGCGTTACTAGGAGCTCCTACAATGAGCAGTTCTTC
TRBV6-1	NA	TRBJ2-4	CASSELKRVGKNIQYF	TGTGCCAGCAGTGAATTGAAGAGGGTGGGCAAAAACATTCAGTACTTC
TRBV5-1	NA	TRBJ1-4	CASSLGLTTAPRNEKLFF	TGCGCCAGCAGCTTGGGGCTGACGACAGCTCCGAGGAATGAAAAACTGTTTTTT
TRBV19	NA	TRBJ1-1	CASSIRSQGYTEAFF	TGTGCCAGTAGTATCAGGTCTCAGGGGTATACTGAAGCTTTCTTT
TRBV18	TRBD1	TRBJ1-1	CASSFTGTESMNTEAFF	TGTGCCAGCTCATTCACCGGGACAGAGTCAATGAACACTGAAGCTTTCTTT
TRBV25-1	NA	TRBJ1-1	CASSVRSLGAQAFF	TGTGCCAGCAGTGTAAGGAGTTTAGGGGCCCAAGCTTTCTTT
TRBV11-1	NA	TRBJ2-5	CASSLEAGYSRETQYF	TGTGCCAGCAGCTTAGAGGCAGGGTATTCAAGGGAGACCCAGTACTTC
TRBV4-2	NA	TRBJ2-2	CASSQAPGELFF	TGTGCCAGCAGCCAAGCTCCTGGGGAGCTGTTTTTT
TRBV5-4	NA	TRBJ1-1	CASRGGGTEAFF	TGTGCCAGCCGGGGGGGCGGAACTGAAGCTTTCTTT
TRBV6-1	TRBD2	TRBJ2-7	CASGGEDEQYF	TGTGCCAGCGGGGGGGAGGACGAGCAGTACTTC
TRBV29-1	NA	TRBJ2-1	CSVEGLTARMFF	TGCAGCGTTGAAGGACTGACCGCTCGTATGTTCTTC
TRBV30	NA	TRBJ1-5	CAWSVVSGVQPQHF	TGTGCCTGGAGTGTTGTCTCGGGGGTTCAGCCCCAGCATTTT
TRBV18	NA	TRBJ1-3	CASSPGRAGNTIYF	TGTGCCAGCTCACCAGGGAGGGCTGGAAACACCATATATTTT
TRBV29-1	TRBD1	TRBJ2-3	CSVEGTGGKSGDTDTQYF	TGCAGCGTCGAAGGGACAGGGGGCAAAAGCGGTGACACAGATACGCAGTATTTT
TRBV14	TRBD1	TRBJ1-1	CASSRWDRVNTEAFF	TGTGCCAGCAGCCGGTGGGACAGGGTGAACACTGAAGCTTTCTTT